The T cell receptor (beta chain) described here comes from a study of PD-L1 blockade in urothelial cancer. CDR3 length equals 16 residues. Looked up from germline, CDR1 is SGHDT and CDR2 is YYEEEE. With 4 bases clipped from V and 4 bases from J, the junction kept 9 bases outside the gene matches. Using immunoSEQ multiplex PCR, the repertoire was profiled, and TCRdb retains in-frame clones only, with some absent. The repertoire holds some 100,000 clones, with about 91% as singletons. This clone was picked up a small number of times. This specimen was PBMCs, taken around atezolizumab (anti-PD-L1) treatment. The V call is TRBV5-6, the J call TRBJ2-1; the match to TRBD1 covers 9 bases. The clonotype was recovered from a woman aged 80 or over with urothelial cancer. CDR3 sequence reads: CASSPDRGEVYNEQFF. For the CDR3, the DNA is TGTGCCAGCAGCCCGGACAGGGGAGAAGTTTACAATGAGCAGTTCTTC.